Detailed here is one TCR beta chain. This entry is derived from a study of T cell changes during pregnancy in multiple sclerosis. V dropped 5 bases and J dropped 4; count of bases not matched to a gene: 3. CDR3 size: 14 residues. Germline CDR1 is SGHVS and CDR2 is FNYEAQ. Generated by immunoSEQ multiplex PCR, the TCRdb table keeps only in-frame clones and is missing some. The sample consists of some 90,000 clones, roughly nine tenths of them appearing once. The clonotype originates from a female donor with multiple sclerosis, enrolled in a pregnancy study. This sequence joins TRBV7-6 and TRBJ2-7, with TRBD1 matching over 12 bases. Sequencing used peripheral blood, obtained in the first trimester of pregnancy. In nucleotides, the CDR3 is TGTGCCAGCAGCCCGGGACAGGGGGCTTACGAGCAGTACTTC. Its translation: CASSPGQGAYEQYF. Supplemented by reference TRBV7-6 and TRBJ2-7, the full variable domain reads GAGVSQSPRYKVTKRGQDVALRCDPISGHVSLYWYRQALGQGPEFLTYFNYEAQQDKSGLPNDRFSAERPEGSISTLTIQRTEQRDSAMYRCASSPGQGAYEQYFGPGTRLTVT.